The 32 T cell receptor beta chains in this list originate from one sample, sequenced in a study of cytomegalovirus exposure and HLA in healthy donors. The PCR made use of 60 Vbeta and 13 Jbeta primers. The data were produced by immunoSEQ multiplex PCR, yet TCRdb's version contains in-frame clones alone and is incomplete. The sample consists of over 200,000 clones, roughly 82% of them appearing once. Source material: PBMCs. These receptors were obtained from a man aged 40-50 years in good health and CMV-seropositive.

This chain's CDR3 is CASGLSPGLAGEGQFF. The CDR3 nucleotides read TGTGCTAGTGGCCTATCGCCGGGACTAGCGGGGGAAGGGCAGTTCTTC. V and J are TRBV12-5 and TRBJ2-1, with 14 bases matching TRBD2. The ends lost 6 bases at V and 12 bases at J; junction bases unmatched: 13. Germline CDR1 is LGHNT and CDR2 is FRNRAP. This CDR3 has 16 residues.

The gene calls are TRBV7-7 and TRBJ2-1; possibly TRBD1 for D (7 bases). V lost 5 bases and J 8 bases, leaving 16 bases between the germline ends. This CDR3 region has 14 residues. Germline CDR1 reads SSHAT; CDR2 reads FNYEAQ (reference sequence). This chain's CDR3 is CASSPRQGGDEQFF. The CDR3 DNA sequence: TGTGCCAGCAGCCCCCGACAGGGAGGCGATGAGCAGTTCTTC.

The chain uses TRBV5-1 and TRBJ2-7; maybe TRBD1 (5 bases). CDR3 length: 15 amino acids. The germline gives CDR1 SGHRS, CDR2 YFSETQ. V lost 0 bases to trimming and J lost 3 bases, with 13 bases between them. CDR3 DNA: TGCGCCAGCAGCTTGGCCTTGACAGTATACTACGAGCAGTACTTC. It codes for CASSLALTVYYEQYF.

This rearrangement joins TRBV7-3 to TRBJ2-3, with 10 nucleotides matching TRBD1. V was clipped by 0 bases and J by 3 bases; unmatched bases: 9. The CDR3 is 18 residues long. CDR1 is SGHTA and CDR2 is FQGTGA in the germline V gene. CDR3 protein: CASSLTGSGTGETDTQYF. CDR3 nucleotide sequence: TGTGCCAGCAGCTTAACGGGGTCCGGGACAGGGGAGACAGATACGCAGTATTTT.

The chain recombines TRBV7-7 with TRBJ1-1; TRBD1 is a possible D gene (5 bases). CDR1 is SSHAT, CDR2 FNYEAQ, per germline (reference sequence). This CDR3 region has 15 residues. V lost 2 bases, J lost 0 bases, and 10 bases lay in between. The CDR3 coding sequence is TGTGCCAGCAGCTTAATTGCAGGGATGAACACTGAAGCTTTCTTT. Translation: CASSLIAGMNTEAFF.

This clone appeared a single time. The rearrangement joins TRBV7-2 to TRBJ1-2, with D tentatively TRBD1 (5 bases). The germline CDR1 and CDR2 sequences are SGHTA and FQGNSA. CDR3 size: 12 residues. V was pared by 5 bases and J by 8 bases, with 12 bases between. The DNA of the CDR3 is TGTGCCAGCAGCCCCGCGGGGCTAGGCTACACCTTC. This translates into CASSPAGLGYTF.

This chain links TRBV28 with TRBJ1-5; D is perhaps TRBD1 (6 bases). The germline V gene has CDR1 MDHEN and CDR2 SYDVKM. Trimming shortened V by 5 bases and J by 1 base, and 18 bases separated the two germline ends. The CDR3 totals 17 residues. CDR3 residues: CASSLLGLTGSNQPQHF. The CDR3 coding sequence is TGTGCCAGCAGTCTCCTGGGTCTGACAGGAAGCAATCAGCCCCAGCATTTT.

The chain employs TRBV11-2 and TRBJ1-1; tentative D call: TRBD1 (6 bases). CDR3 length equals 14 residues. Germline CDR1 is SGHAT and CDR2 is FQNNGV. Trimming cost V 5 bases and J 5 bases, with 15 bases left between them. The CDR3 loop reads CASSDRTVLTEAFF. Here the CDR3 DNA reads TGTGCCAGCAGCGATAGGACAGTCTTAACTGAAGCTTTCTTT.

This chain joins TRBV27 and TRBJ2-3; 12 bases are a match to TRBD2. The germline gives CDR1 MNHEY, CDR2 SMNVEV (reference sequence). The junction had 4 bases not matched to a gene; V was cut back by 4 bases and J by 2 bases. The CDR3 totals 16 residues. This CDR3 reads CASSYGLAGYTDTQYF. The CDR3, as DNA: TGTGCCAGCAGTTACGGACTAGCGGGATACACAGATACGCAGTATTTT.

V gene TRBV6-1 combines with J gene TRBJ2-2; 13 bases align to TRBD2. V lost 4 bases and J lost 2; bases outside the gene matches: 4. The CDR3 consists of 17 residues. Germline CDR1 and CDR2: MNHNS and SASEGT. CDR3 amino acids: CASSARTSGRNTGELFF. CDR3 nucleotide sequence: TGTGCCAGCAGTGCCAGGACTAGCGGGAGAAACACCGGGGAGCTGTTTTTT.

This clone has just a few counts. This chain uses TRBV4-2 with TRBJ2-4; D is uncertain. This CDR3 contains 17 residues. Trimming stripped 0 bases from V and 2 bases from J, with 14 bases between. The germline gives CDR1 LGHNA, CDR2 YNFKEQ. The CDR3 spells CASSQDTPLETKNIQYF. The CDR3 DNA reads as TGTGCCAGCAGCCAAGATACTCCTCTCGAGACCAAAAACATTCAGTACTTC.

The rearrangement uses TRBV7-2 and TRBJ1-1; D is unresolved. V was pared by 1 base and J by 8 bases, with 8 bases between. Per the germline V gene, CDR1 is SGHTA and CDR2 is FQGNSA. This CDR3 spans 12 amino acids. The CDR3 reads CASSLEAREAFF. DNA of the CDR3: TGTGCCAGCAGCTTAGAAGCCAGGGAAGCTTTCTTT. Full variable domain (rest looked up from reference TRBV7-2 and TRBJ1-1): GAGVSQSPSNKVTEKGKDVELRCDPISGHTALYWYRQSLGQGLEFLIYFQGNSAPDKSGLPSDRFSAERTGGSVSTLTIQRTQQEDSAVYLCASSLEAREAFFGQGTRLTVV.

The chain couples TRBV18 to TRBJ2-5; possibly TRBD1 for D (6 bases). V was shortened by 5 bases and J by 1 base, with 11 bases between the two germline ends. The CDR3 covers 14 residues. Germline-derived CDR1 and CDR2 are KGHSH and LQKENI. CDR3: CASSYTGSQETQYF. The CDR3 nucleotides read TGTGCCAGCTCATACACAGGGTCCCAAGAGACCCAGTACTTC.

The V gene is TRBV5-8, the J gene TRBJ2-2, with 8 bases lining up with TRBD1. Germline assignment: CDR1 SGHTS and CDR2 YDEGEE. V gave up 3 bases and J gave up 3 bases; unmatched junction bases: 7. The CDR3 sequence is 16 residues long. The CDR3 DNA follows: TGTGCCAGCAGCTCATACAGGGGGTCGGACACCGGGGAGCTGTTTTTT. Translating it yields CASSSYRGSDTGELFF.

Remarks on this clone: Other nucleotide sequences from this sample produce the same CDR3. This chain connects TRBV30 to TRBJ2-3, with TRBD2 matching over 8 bases. This CDR3 region has 17 residues. The germline gives CDR1 GTSNPN, CDR2 SVGIG (reference sequence). V was clipped by 2 bases and J by 6 bases; unmatched bases: 16. CDR3 protein: CAWSRIAGFAMEDTQYF. The CDR3 bases are TGTGCCTGGAGTAGGATAGCGGGGTTCGCTATGGAGGATACGCAGTATTTT.

This clone came up a few times. The chain links TRBV5-1 to TRBJ2-7; 8 nucleotides align to TRBD2. Germline V gene data show CDR1 as SGHRS and CDR2 as YFSETQ. The CDR3 consists of 13 residues. The junction had 6 bases not matched to a gene; V was cut back by 4 bases and J by 6 bases. CDR3 DNA: TGCGCCAGCAGCCCCACGGGACTAGGCGAGCAGTACTTC. Protein product: CASSPTGLGEQYF.

V gene TRBV18 combines with J gene TRBJ2-5, with D maybe TRBD2 (6 bases). The CDR3 spans 15 residues. Trimming shortened V by 5 bases and J by 1 base, and 14 bases separated the two germline ends. Germline V gene lookup returns CDR1 KGHSH and CDR2 LQKENI. CDR3 in amino acids: CASSAGSGTQETQYF. The CDR3 bases are TGTGCCAGCTCAGCGGGATCAGGGACCCAAGAGACCCAGTACTTC.

The chain joins TRBV27 to TRBJ2-7; D is possibly TRBD1 (6 bases). The CDR3 has 13 amino acids. Trimming removed 3 bases at V and 5 bases at J, with 11 bases between. Germline assignment: CDR1 MNHEY and CDR2 SMNVEV (reference sequence). CDR3 in amino acids: CASSFLGADEQYV. The CDR3 DNA sequence: TGTGCCAGCAGTTTTCTGGGGGCCGACGAGCAGTACGTC.

As concerns this clone: Germline is not matched at one junction end, which may reflect a read error. The rearrangement joins TRBV5-1 to TRBJ2-3; 7 bases match TRBD1. The CDR3 has 15 amino acids. The germline gives CDR1 SGHRS, CDR2 YFSETQ. The CDR3 DNA reads TGCGTCAGCAGCTCCACAGGGGAGATCGCAGATACGCAGTATTTT. It specifies CVSSSTGEIADTQYF.

This rearrangement joins TRBV28 to TRBJ1-6; D possibly corresponds to TRBD1 (6 bases). CDR1 and CDR2 (germline): MDHEN, SYDVKM. This CDR3 is built from 14 residues. Trimming removed 7 bases from V and 10 bases from J, with 17 bases in between. This CDR3 reads CASTIDRFNSPLHF. The DNA for the CDR3 is TGTGCCAGCACCATAGACAGGTTCAACTCACCCCTCCACTTT. Based on the CDR3 plus reference TRBV28 and TRBJ1-6, the full variable domain is DVKVTQSSRYLVKRTGEKVFLECVQDMDHENMFWYRQDPGLGLRLIYFSYDVKMKEKGDIPEGYSVSREKKERFSLILESASTNQTSMYLCASTIDRFNSPLHFGNGTRLTVT.

The chain combines TRBV5-1 with TRBJ1-1; D unclear. The ends were cut back, 2 bases at V and 3 bases at J, with 14 bases in the middle. This CDR3 is 15 amino acids long. Germline V gene sequence: CDR1 SGHRS, CDR2 YFSETQ. CDR3 sequence (DNA): TGCGCCAGCAGCTTAGTGAAACCGGAGTACACTGAAGCTTTCTTT. It yields the protein CASSLVKPEYTEAFF.

V gene TRBV6-4 combines with J gene TRBJ2-1, with 7 positions matching TRBD1. The CDR3 length is 17 residues. Per the germline V gene, CDR1 is MRHNA and CDR2 is SNTAGT. The V gene end was trimmed by 6 bases and the J gene end by 0 bases; junction bases not matched to a gene: 11. The CDR3 loop is CASSPQGTFSSYNEQFF. The CDR3 DNA follows: TGTGCCAGCAGCCCACAGGGGACGTTTAGCTCCTACAATGAGCAGTTCTTC.

The chain employs TRBV18 and TRBJ1-3; TRBD1 is a possible D gene (6 bases). Germline-derived CDR1 and CDR2 are KGHSH and LQKENI. Trimming left V 6 bases short and J 0 bases short, with 15 bases between. The CDR3 spans 16 residues. The CDR3 sequence: CASSNQVDSSGNTIYF. CDR3 DNA sequence: TGTGCCAGCTCGAACCAAGTGGACAGCTCTGGAAACACCATATATTTT.

About this clone itself: One end of the junction does not line up with germline, which may come from a read error. V is TRBV15 and J is TRBJ2-1, with a tentative D call TRBD2 (6 bases). The CDR3 extends over 16 amino acids. Germline CDR1 and CDR2: LNHNV and YYDKDF (reference sequence). This chain's CDR3 is CATRKSPGLSNNEQFF. In nucleotides, the CDR3 is TGTGCCACCCGTAAATCGCCGGGACTCTCCAACAATGAGCAGTTCTTC.

This clone was observed a few times. This sequence joins TRBV5-6 and TRBJ2-5, with TRBD1 matching 7 bases. The trim removed 4 bases at V and 0 bases at J, leaving 15 bases unmatched. Germline CDR1 is SGHDT and CDR2 is YYEEEE. This CDR3 region has 18 residues. DNA for the CDR3: TGTGCCAGCAGCCCCGGACAGGAATGGTTCTTTGACCAAGAGACCCAGTACTTC. Translation gives CASSPGQEWFFDQETQYF.

The CDR3, as DNA: TGTGCCAGCAGACCTGGTGCGGGGGTTCTATACAATGAGCAGTTCTTC. Its translation is CASRPGAGVLYNEQFF. V and J are TRBV5-4 and TRBJ2-1; 7 bases fit TRBD2. Germline CDR1 reads SGHNT; CDR2 reads YYREEE (reference sequence). The CDR3 runs 16 residues. After removal of 5 bases from V and 4 bases from J, the junction contained 12 bases not matched to a gene.

CDR3 residues: CASSPRTGEFLTSGRSDTQYF. CDR3 bases: TGTGCCAGCAGCCCCCGGACAGGGGAATTCCTAACTAGCGGGAGGTCAGATACGCAGTATTTT. The chain joins TRBV14 to TRBJ2-3, with 12 bases matching TRBD2. CDR1 and CDR2 (germline): SGHDN, FVKESK. This CDR3 is built from 21 residues. V shed 4 bases, J shed 4 bases, and the junction held 21 bases outside the gene matches.

This clone appeared a few times. The chain carries TRBV5-1 and TRBJ2-6; D is perhaps TRBD1 (6 bases). The germline gives CDR1 SGHRS, CDR2 YFSETQ. V lost 3 bases and J lost 0, with 16 bases in between. The CDR3 loop spans 18 amino acids. In nucleotides, the CDR3 is TGCGCCAGCAGCTCTGGACAGTCAACCGGCTCTGGGGCCAACGTCCTGACTTTC. This sequence encodes CASSSGQSTGSGANVLTF.

This clone has more than one count but fewer than ten. The genes are TRBV5-6 and TRBJ1-1; D gene unclear. CDR1 is SGHDT, CDR2 YYEEEE, per germline. The CDR3 extends over 12 amino acids. The ends were cut back, 4 bases at V and 7 bases at J, with 11 bases in the middle. In DNA form, the CDR3 reads TGTGCCAGCAGCCTGAACAAGTTTGAAGCTTTCTTT. It specifies CASSLNKFEAFF.

This rearrangement joins TRBV14 to TRBJ2-3, with TRBD2 matching 9 bases. Germline V gene lookup returns CDR1 SGHDN and CDR2 FVKESK. The CDR3 covers 16 residues. After removal of 4 bases from V and 5 bases from J, the junction contained 10 bases not matched to a gene. The CDR3 region is CASSLSGTSKGDTQYF. The CDR3 bases are TGTGCCAGCAGCCTTTCCGGGACTAGCAAGGGAGATACGCAGTATTTT.

The chain links TRBV2 to TRBJ2-1, with 8 bases lining up with TRBD2. Germline V gene data show CDR1 as SNHLY and CDR2 as FYNNEI. With 7 bases clipped from V and 6 bases from J, the junction kept 5 bases outside the gene matches. This CDR3 is built from 13 residues. The CDR3, as DNA: TGTGCCAGCACCTTACTAGCGGCCAATGAGCAGTTCTTC. It is translated as CASTLLAANEQFF. The full variable domain, in which reference TRBV2 and TRBJ2-1 provide the parts outside the CDR3, is EPEVTQTPSHQVTQMGQEVILRCVPISNHLYFYWYRQILGQKVEFLVSFYNNEISEKSEIFDDQFSVERPDGSNFTLKIRSTKLEDSAMYFCASTLLAANEQFFGPGTRLTVL.

The chain is built from TRBV18 and TRBJ1-2; 7 bases map to TRBD1. The CDR3 totals 15 residues. V shed 3 bases, J shed 2 bases, and the junction held 6 bases outside the gene matches. Germline values: CDR1 KGHSH, CDR2 LQKENI. The CDR3 nucleotides read TGTGCCAGCTCACCGATACAGGGGAACAACTATGGCTACACCTTC. Translation gives CASSPIQGNNYGYTF.